This T cell receptor (beta chain) came from a study of identical twins. General study findings and limits: For cord blood, abundant beta clonotypes had fewer insertions, unlike memory repertoires, which showed none. Out-of-frame alpha sequences shared between twins exhibited an excess of low generation probability. There was more out-of-frame TCR alpha sharing in monozygotic twins than models estimated.

This clonotype turned up a few times. The target antigen is unknown. TCRdb used MiXCR to reprocess the 5' RACE reads, holding one entry per CDR3 protein. Of 400,000 to 550,000 distinct CDR3 sequences listed, roughly 13% were seen once; the top ten hold approximately 0.98%. The V and J ends lost 6 bases and 1 base respectively, with 9 bases between them. This CDR3 is built from 13 residues. Germline V gene lookup returns CDR1 SGHTA and CDR2 FQGNSA. This same sample was also taken into another study, of yellow fever vaccine responses in identical twins.

The clonotype comes from a woman younger than 35 in good health. Sequenced material: CD4+ T cells sorted from blood. V gene TRBV7-2 combines with J gene TRBJ1-1, with D perhaps TRBD1 (5 bases). CDR3 sequence (DNA): TGTGCCAGCAGTTACAGGTGGAACACTGAAGCTTTCTTT. Its protein product is CASSYRWNTEAFF.